The 11 T cell receptor beta chains below were found in one sample sequenced in a study of technical replicates of blood from several donors. The protocol was immunoSEQ multiplex PCR, while the TCRdb copy is restricted to in-frame clones and leaves out a portion. Counted here are over 70,000 clones, 94% occurring once; the ten biggest clones make up about 0.4%. Sample: T cells isolated from PBMCs. These receptor sequences come from a human donor in good health.

The rearrangement uses TRBV27 and TRBJ2-3; D remains unclear. The length of the CDR3 is 14 residues. V lost 3 bases to trimming and J lost 2 bases, with 9 bases between them. Germline V lookup: CDR1 MNHEY, CDR2 SMNVEV (reference sequence). Written as DNA, the CDR3 is TGTGCCAGCAGTTTCCTAGTGGACACAGATACGCAGTATTTT. Its translation: CASSFLVDTDTQYF.

V gene TRBV19 combines with J gene TRBJ2-1; no reliable D call. From germline, CDR1 is LNHDA and CDR2 SQIVND (reference sequence). This CDR3 is built from 15 residues. V was trimmed by 1 base and J by 0 bases, leaving 7 bases between them. The CDR3 nucleotides are TGTGCCAGTAGTATAGTGGCAAGCTCCTACAATGAGCAGTTCTTC. Its translation is CASSIVASSYNEQFF.

This sequence joins TRBV27 and TRBJ2-3; TRBD1 matches at 12 bases. Germline trimming cut 5 bases from V and 4 bases from J; bases unmatched to any gene: 4. This CDR3 is 15 amino acids long. Germline V lookup: CDR1 MNHEY, CDR2 SMNVEV (reference sequence). This chain's CDR3 is CASSVGTGGPDTQYF. CDR3 nucleotides: TGTGCCAGCAGTGTTGGGACAGGGGGCCCAGATACGCAGTATTTT.

This clone came up once. This chain uses TRBV9 with TRBJ1-2; 7 bases are a match to TRBD1. CDR3 size: 14 residues. The V segment lost 4 bases and the J segment 4 bases; nucleotides outside the gene matches: 7. CDR1 is SGDLS, CDR2 YYNGEE, per germline. The CDR3 sequence: CASSPRGQTYGYTF. CDR3 bases: TGTGCCAGCAGCCCACGGGGACAGACCTATGGCTACACCTTC. Full variable domain (missing parts from reference TRBV9 and TRBJ1-2): DSGVTQTPKHLITATGQRVTLRCSPRSGDLSVYWYQQSLDQGLQFLIQYYNGEERAKGNILERFSAQQFPDLHSELNLSSLELGDSALYFCASSPRGQTYGYTFGSGTRLTVV.

The chain combines TRBV7-8 with TRBJ2-3; 7 bases line up with TRBD1. Germline CDR1 and CDR2: SGHVS and FQNEAQ. CDR3 length: 16 amino acids. V lost 5 bases and J lost 4; bases outside the gene matches: 12. CDR3 DNA: TGTGCCAGCAGCCCCATGTGGGACAGTCCGGCAGATACGCAGTATTTT. Residues: CASSPMWDSPADTQYF. The complete variable domain, with remaining parts taken from reference TRBV7-8 and TRBJ2-3, reads GAGVSQSPRYKVAKRGQDVALRCDPISGHVSLFWYQQALGQGPEFLTYFQNEAQLDKSGLPSDRFFAERPEGSVSTLKIQRTQQEDSAVYLCASSPMWDSPADTQYFGPGTRLTVL.

This chain joins TRBV27 and TRBJ2-7; TRBD2 matches 7 bases. CDR3 length: 13 residues. In germline, CDR1 is MNHEY, CDR2 SMNVEV (reference sequence). V lost 2 bases and J lost 3; bases outside the gene matches: 1. CDR3 amino acids: CASSLRTSYEQYF. The CDR3 DNA sequence: TGTGCCAGCAGTTTAAGGACTAGCTACGAGCAGTACTTC.

The chain combines TRBV30 with TRBJ2-3; D is perhaps TRBD1 (6 bases). Germline V gene data show CDR1 as GTSNPN and CDR2 as SVGIG (reference sequence). Trimming stripped 1 base from V and 3 bases from J, with 17 bases between. The CDR3 totals 16 residues. The CDR3 sequence: CAWSEATGYRTDTQYF. In nucleotides, the CDR3 is TGTGCCTGGAGTGAAGCTACAGGGTATAGGACAGATACGCAGTATTTT. Together with reference TRBV30 and TRBJ2-3, the CDR3 gives the full variable domain: SQTIHQWPATLVQPVGSPLSLECTVEGTSNPNLYWYRQAAGRGLQLLFYSVGIGQISSEVPQNLSASRPQDRQFILSSKKLLLSDSGFYLCAWSEATGYRTDTQYFGPGTRLTVL.

V and J are TRBV9 and TRBJ2-6; D not certain. The CDR3 length is 16 residues. Trimming removed 3 bases from V and 1 base from J, with 11 bases in between. Germline CDR1 is SGDLS and CDR2 is YYNGEE. CDR3: CASSAFPVSGANVLTF. The CDR3 nucleotides are TGTGCCAGCAGCGCCTTTCCAGTTTCTGGGGCCAACGTCCTGACTTTC.

The rearrangement joins TRBV7-9 to TRBJ2-7; no firm D call. The V end was cut by 5 bases, the J end by 2 bases, with 7 bases between. The CDR3 covers 12 residues. Per germline, CDR1 SEHNR and CDR2 FQNEAQ (reference sequence). The CDR3 sequence: CASSTGPYEQYF. CDR3 coding DNA: TGTGCCAGCAGCACGGGTCCCTACGAGCAGTACTTC.

This clone has only one observation. The CDR3 nucleotides read TGCGCCAGCAGTCCATTACTGGACAGGCCGAAGCAAGAGACCCAGTACTTC. Translation: CASSPLLDRPKQETQYF. V usage is TRBV23-1 and J usage is TRBJ2-5; 7 nucleotides match TRBD1. TRBV23-1 is placed among ORFs of uncertain function. Trimming removed 4 bases from V and 2 bases from J; junction bases left unmatched: 13. This CDR3 has 17 residues.

The genes are TRBV5-1 and TRBJ1-3, with D maybe TRBD1 (5 bases). The germline CDR1 and CDR2 sequences are SGHRS and YFSETQ. The CDR3 loop spans 21 amino acids. Trimming pared 2 bases from V and 4 bases from J, leaving 31 bases between. CDR3 amino acids: CASSLRKDTPWGLRQGNTIYF. CDR3 DNA: TGCGCCAGCAGCTTAAGAAAGGACACCCCCTGGGGACTTAGACAAGGAAACACCATATATTTT.